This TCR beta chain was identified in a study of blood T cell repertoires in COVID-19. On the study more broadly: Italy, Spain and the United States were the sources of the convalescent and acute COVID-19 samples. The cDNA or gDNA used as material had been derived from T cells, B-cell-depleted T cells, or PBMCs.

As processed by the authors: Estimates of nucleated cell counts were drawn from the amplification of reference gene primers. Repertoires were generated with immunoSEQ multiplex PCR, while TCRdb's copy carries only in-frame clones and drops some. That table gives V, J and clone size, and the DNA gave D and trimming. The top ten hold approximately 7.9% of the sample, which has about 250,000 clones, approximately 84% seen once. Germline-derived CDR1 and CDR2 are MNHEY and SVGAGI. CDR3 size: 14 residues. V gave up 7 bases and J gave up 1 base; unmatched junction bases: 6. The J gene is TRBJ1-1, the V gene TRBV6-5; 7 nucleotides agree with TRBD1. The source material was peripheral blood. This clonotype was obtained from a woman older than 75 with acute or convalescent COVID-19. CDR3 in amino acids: CASNIGTENTEAFF. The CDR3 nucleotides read TGTGCCAGCAATATCGGGACAGAGAACACTGAAGCTTTCTTT.